Presented here are 21 T cell receptor beta chains from one specimen sequenced in a study of blood T cell repertoires in COVID-19. The assay was immunoSEQ multiplex PCR, and TCRdb's table has in-frame clones only and misses some. The repertoire consists of 200,000 to 250,000 clones, with around four fifths occurring once and the leading ten covering 18%. The sequencing input was peripheral blood. The source of these receptors is a woman at least 80 years old with active or convalescent COVID-19.

This clone showed up just a few times. V and J are TRBV5-4 and TRBJ1-2; a possible D gene is TRBD1 (5 bases). Germline V gene sequence: CDR1 SGHNT, CDR2 YYREEE (reference sequence). There are 11 residues in the CDR3. Trimming took off 9 bases at V and 4 bases at J, with 10 bases between the two ends. The CDR3 coding sequence is TGTGCCATCGGCAGGGTCTATGGCTACACCTTC. It is translated as CAIGRVYGYTF.

The rearrangement links TRBV5-6 to TRBJ1-2; TRBD1 aligns across 9 bases. The V gene end was trimmed by 2 bases and the J gene end by 7 bases; junction bases not matched to a gene: 3. The CDR3 is 13 residues long. In germline, CDR1 is SGHDT, CDR2 YYEEEE. CDR3 sequence: CASSLGTGSGYTF. The CDR3 DNA reads as TGTGCCAGCAGCTTAGGGACAGGGTCTGGCTACACCTTC. The full variable domain, rest sourced from reference TRBV5-6 and TRBJ1-2, is DAGVTQSPTHLIKTRGQQVTLRCSPKSGHDTVSWYQQALGQGPQFIFQYYEEEERQRGNFPDRFSGHQFPNYSSELNVNALLLGDSALYLCASSLGTGSGYTFGSGTRLTVV.

The gene calls are TRBV25-1 and TRBJ1-1; D possibly corresponds to TRBD1 (6 bases). Looked up from germline, CDR1 is MGHDK and CDR2 is SYGVNS. The germline V and J ends were trimmed by 5 bases and 7 bases, with 11 bases remaining between them. The CDR3 has 12 residues. CDR3 in amino acids: CASSPQGFEAFF. CDR3 coding DNA: TGTGCCAGCAGTCCACAGGGTTTTGAAGCTTTCTTT.

The chain carries TRBV7-2 and TRBJ2-3; tentative D call: TRBD1 (6 bases). V was trimmed by 6 bases and J by 1 base, leaving 11 bases between them. Per the germline V gene, CDR1 is SGHTA and CDR2 is FQGNSA. The CDR3 loop spans 14 amino acids. DNA for the CDR3: TGTGCCAGCAGGTACAGGGTGGGCACAGATACGCAGTATTTT. This codes for CASRYRVGTDTQYF.

This chain uses TRBV3-1 (or the pseudogene TRBV3-2) with TRBJ1-1; D is uncertain. The V gene's germline CDR1 is LGHDT and CDR2 YNNKEL (reference sequence). V was pared by 2 bases and J by 1 base, with 8 bases between. There are 14 residues in the CDR3. In nucleotides, the CDR3 is TGTGCCAGCAGCCAACAGGTCTGGAACACTGAAGCTTTCTTT. Translated: CASSQQVWNTEAFF.

This clone was recorded once. The genes are TRBV3-1 (or the pseudogene TRBV3-2) and TRBJ1-1; TRBD1 is a possible D gene (5 bases). The CDR3 is 13 residues long. CDR1 and CDR2 from the germline V gene are LGHDT and YNNKEL (reference sequence). V was clipped by 5 bases and J by 10 bases, with 17 bases between them. In DNA, the CDR3 is TGTGCCAGCAGCTCTGTGGCGGGGAGGGGAGCTTTCTTT. Its translation: CASSSVAGRGAFF.

The chain has TRBV19 and TRBJ1-5, with D perhaps TRBD1 (5 bases). V lost 5 bases and J 4 bases, leaving 21 bases between the germline ends. There are 17 residues in the CDR3. Per germline, CDR1 LNHDA and CDR2 SQIVND (reference sequence). The chain's CDR3 is CASSPRWGRAANQPQHF. The CDR3 DNA is TGTGCCAGTAGTCCACGGTGGGGCAGGGCGGCTAATCAGCCCCAGCATTTT.

The rearrangement uses TRBV25-1 and TRBJ2-1; 10 bases agree with TRBD2. This CDR3 spans 15 amino acids. V was clipped by 6 bases and J by 6 bases; unmatched bases: 8. CDR1 MGHDK and CDR2 SYGVNS come from the germline V gene. DNA of the CDR3: TGTGCCAGCAGAAAGCTAGCGGGAGTCGGCAATGAGCAGTTCTTC. Protein: CASRKLAGVGNEQFF.

The rearrangement links TRBV19 to TRBJ1-5, with D perhaps TRBD1 (6 bases). The V end was cut by 6 bases, the J end by 0 bases, with 9 bases between. The CDR3 consists of 14 residues. CDR1 LNHDA and CDR2 SQIVND come from the germline V gene (reference sequence). The CDR3 bases are TGTGCCAGTAGGAGGACAGTTAGCAATCAGCCCCAGCATTTT. This gives the protein CASRRTVSNQPQHF.

This chain joins TRBV18 and TRBJ2-7, with D perhaps matching TRBD2 (5 bases). V lost 3 bases, J lost 2 bases, and 14 bases lay in between. In germline, CDR1 is KGHSH, CDR2 LQKENI. This CDR3 region has 15 residues. The CDR3 spells CASSPTASGAYEQYF. Written as DNA, the CDR3 is TGTGCCAGCTCACCCACAGCCTCCGGGGCCTACGAGCAGTACTTC.

The chain has TRBV7-2 and TRBJ2-2, with D maybe TRBD1 (5 bases). In germline, CDR1 is SGHTA, CDR2 FQGNSA. The CDR3 runs to 13 residues. V was pared by 9 bases and J by 1 base, with 9 bases between. CDR3 bases: TGTGCCAGTCTAACAGGGAACACCGGGGAGCTGTTTTTT. Encoded protein: CASLTGNTGELFF.

The gene calls are TRBV11-2 and TRBJ1-6; D remains unclear. The germline CDR1 and CDR2 sequences are SGHAT and FQNNGV. V lost 5 bases and J lost 7, with 15 bases in between. The CDR3 length is 15 residues. This CDR3 is CASSLSQGWNSPLHF. The CDR3 nucleotides are TGTGCCAGCAGCCTTAGCCAAGGTTGGAATTCACCCCTCCACTTT.

The chain carries TRBV28 and TRBJ2-7, with TRBD2 as a possible D gene (5 bases). Trimming removed 3 bases from V and 6 bases from J, with 15 bases in between. The CDR3 covers 14 residues. CDR1 is MDHEN and CDR2 is SYDVKM in the germline V gene. CDR3 protein: CASSFTTRESEQYF. CDR3 in DNA: TGTGCCAGCAGTTTCACGACGAGGGAGAGCGAGCAGTACTTC. Together with reference TRBV28 and TRBJ2-7, the CDR3 gives the full variable domain: DVKVTQSSRYLVKRTGEKVFLECVQDMDHENMFWYRQDPGLGLRLIYFSYDVKMKEKGDIPEGYSVSREKKERFSLILESASTNQTSMYLCASSFTTRESEQYFGPGTRLTVT.

V usage is TRBV5-4 and J usage is TRBJ2-3; D is possibly TRBD1 (5 bases). CDR1 and CDR2 (germline): SGHNT, YYREEE (reference sequence). V lost 7 bases to trimming and J lost 3 bases, with 15 bases between them. CDR3 length: 14 residues. The CDR3 bases are TGTGCCAGCGAAAGGGGCCAAGGTACAGATACGCAGTATTTT. It yields the protein CASERGQGTDTQYF.

The chain has TRBV5-1 and TRBJ1-2; 7 bases map to TRBD1. Losses at the gene ends were 0 bases for V and 8 bases for J; bases not matched to a gene: 10. CDR3 length: 15 amino acids. Germline CDR1 and CDR2: SGHRS and YFSETQ. The CDR3 region has the DNA TGCGCCAGCAGCTTGGCCCCGACAGGGTTCAGGGGCTACACCTTC. Amino acid sequence: CASSLAPTGFRGYTF.

The chain joins TRBV29-1 to TRBJ2-2; D might be TRBD1 (5 bases). Between the trimmed V and J ends, which lost 1 base and 0 bases, there was a span of 15 bases. This CDR3 spans 17 amino acids. Germline CDR1 SQVTM, CDR2 ANQGSEA. CDR3 nucleotides: TGCAGCGTTGAAGGAGTTTCAGGGCAGGCGAACACCGGGGAGCTGTTTTTT. Its translation: CSVEGVSGQANTGELFF.

This sequence joins TRBV7-2 and TRBJ1-6; TRBD1 matches 7 bases. V lost 1 base, J lost 10 bases, and 7 bases stayed unmatched. The length of the CDR3 is 15 residues. Germline CDR1 is SGHTA and CDR2 is FQGNSA. The CDR3 here is CASSLEAGGRSPLHF. DNA of the CDR3: TGTGCCAGCAGCTTAGAGGCAGGGGGAAGGTCACCCCTCCACTTT.

The chain employs TRBV12-3 or TRBV12-4 and TRBJ2-1, with D tentatively TRBD2 (6 bases). The CDR3 has 12 residues. Trimming pared 5 bases from V and 7 bases from J, leaving 9 bases between. CDR3 in DNA: TGTGCCAGCAGTAGGAGCGGGAATGAGCAGTTCTTC. The encoded protein is CASSRSGNEQFF.

The chain uses TRBV7-9 and TRBJ1-2; no clear D. Germline loops: CDR1 SEHNR, CDR2 FQNEAQ (reference sequence). V gave up 1 base and J gave up 4 bases, with 7 bases separating them. The CDR3 runs to 13 residues. DNA of the CDR3: TGTGCCAGCAGCTTAGTGGCCAGCTATGGCTACACCTTC. This translates into CASSLVASYGYTF.

The chain combines TRBV5-1 with TRBJ1-2; possibly TRBD1 for D (5 bases). Germline V gene sequence: CDR1 SGHRS, CDR2 YFSETQ. This CDR3 has 14 amino acids. Trimming took 4 bases from V and 4 from J, leaving 14 bases between them. Here the CDR3 DNA reads TGCGCCAGCAGCCCGGGTGGGGGGGGCTATGGCTACACCTTC. Translated, it gives CASSPGGGGYGYTF.

This chain joins TRBV5-4 and TRBJ2-1, with 8 bases fitting TRBD1. The CDR3 loop spans 13 amino acids. Germline trimming cut 4 bases from V and 9 bases from J; bases unmatched to any gene: 6. Germline CDR1 reads SGHNT; CDR2 reads YYREEE (reference sequence). CDR3 residues: CASSATGVSEQFF. CDR3 nucleotides: TGTGCCAGCAGCGCGACAGGGGTAAGTGAGCAGTTCTTC.